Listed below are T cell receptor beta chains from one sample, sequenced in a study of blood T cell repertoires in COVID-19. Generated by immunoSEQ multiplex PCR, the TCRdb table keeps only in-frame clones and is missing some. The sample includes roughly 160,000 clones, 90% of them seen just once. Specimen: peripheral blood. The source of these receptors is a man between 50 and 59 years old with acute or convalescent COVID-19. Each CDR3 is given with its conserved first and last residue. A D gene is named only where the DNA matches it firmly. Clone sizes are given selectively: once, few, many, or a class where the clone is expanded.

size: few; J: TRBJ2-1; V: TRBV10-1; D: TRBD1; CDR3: CASSENRGLKFF
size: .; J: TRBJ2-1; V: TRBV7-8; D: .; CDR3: CASSLDRRGEQFF
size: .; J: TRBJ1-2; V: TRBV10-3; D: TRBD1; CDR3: CAISTTGANYGYTF
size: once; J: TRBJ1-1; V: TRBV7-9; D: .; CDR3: CASSRQQASTEAFF
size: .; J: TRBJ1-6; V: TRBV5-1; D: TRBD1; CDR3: CASSGTTGSESPLHF
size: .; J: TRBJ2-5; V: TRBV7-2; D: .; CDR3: CASSLGGTYQETQYF
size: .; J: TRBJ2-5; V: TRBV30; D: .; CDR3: CAWSSGTQETQYF
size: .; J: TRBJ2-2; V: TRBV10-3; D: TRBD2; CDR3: CATGGGAGGPGTGELFF
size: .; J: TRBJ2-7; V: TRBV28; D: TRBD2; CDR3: CASNTLLTETSGKSYEQYF
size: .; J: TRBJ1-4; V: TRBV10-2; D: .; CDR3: CASSEVGLEKLFF
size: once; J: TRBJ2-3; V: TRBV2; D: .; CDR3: CASSEAPMDTQYF
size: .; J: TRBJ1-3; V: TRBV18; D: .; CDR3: CASSLPVPSGNTIYF
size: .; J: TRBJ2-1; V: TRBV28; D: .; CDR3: CASRRRDTSSYNEQFF
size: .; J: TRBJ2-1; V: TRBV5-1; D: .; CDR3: CAVSNPTYNEQFF
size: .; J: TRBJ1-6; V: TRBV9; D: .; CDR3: CASSVLGAPNSPLHF
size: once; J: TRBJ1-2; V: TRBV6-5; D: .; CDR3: CASSSDRYYGYTF
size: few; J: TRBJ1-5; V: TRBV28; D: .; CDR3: CASSLAAAGDQPQHF
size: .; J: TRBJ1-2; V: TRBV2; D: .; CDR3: CASREYGYTF
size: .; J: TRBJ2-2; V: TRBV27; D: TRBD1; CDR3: CASRMTGVEPGELFF
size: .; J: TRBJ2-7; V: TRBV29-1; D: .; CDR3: CSVGQAPYEQYF
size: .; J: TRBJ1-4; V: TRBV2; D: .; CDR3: CASSEAPGAEKLFF
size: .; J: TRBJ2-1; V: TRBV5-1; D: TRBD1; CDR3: CASSQGQGFNEQFF
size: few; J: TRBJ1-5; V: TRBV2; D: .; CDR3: CASSEGAGNQPQHF
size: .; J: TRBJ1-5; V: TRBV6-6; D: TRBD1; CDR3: CASRATQGDQPQHF
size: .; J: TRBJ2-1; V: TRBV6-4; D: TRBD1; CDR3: CASRPDRGYGEQFF
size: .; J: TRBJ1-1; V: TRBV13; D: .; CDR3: CASSPPGYATEAFF
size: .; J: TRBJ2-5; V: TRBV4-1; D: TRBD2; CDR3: CASSQIVLNKRDQTQYF
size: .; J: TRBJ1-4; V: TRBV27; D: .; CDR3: CASSWAPLGEKLFF
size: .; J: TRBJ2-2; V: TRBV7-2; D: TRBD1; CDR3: CASSLGGQGSTGELFF
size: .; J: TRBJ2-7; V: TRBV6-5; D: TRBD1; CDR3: CASSYSPTGGYEQYF
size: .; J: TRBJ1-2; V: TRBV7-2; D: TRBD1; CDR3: CASSLVPGGGYTF
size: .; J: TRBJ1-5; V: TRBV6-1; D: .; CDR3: CASSEAQGQGYSNSNQPQHF